The sequence of this TCR beta chain was determined in a study of blood T cell repertoires in COVID-19 (dated by TCRdb to 2020 to 2022). Context from the whole study: Collaborator samples came from the United States, Italy and Spain and covered acute and convalescent phases of COVID-19. The material from the prospective study consisted of cDNA or gDNA derived from T cells, B-cell-depleted T cells, or PBMCs. Deeply sampled blood TCRbeta repertoires from subjects exposed to, actively infected with, or recovered from COVID-19 were included in the dataset. The repertoires were made available in a free public database intended to serve as a resource for research on the immune response to SARS-CoV-2. The samples were drawn from the first 160 participants of the ongoing ImmuneRACE study and from about 1,200 subjects provided by 6 global collaborators. Nearly every sample came with metadata listing a de-identified subject ID, COVID-19 status, age in years and sex. Where HLA class I and class II types were available, the types were taken from metadata supplied by the sample provider, not from assay-based typing.

To note about this clone: Its antigen has not been determined. Nothing much larger sits one base from this clone, and base qualities are not available.

Paper-wide results and their limitations: The quantity of clinical and demographic metadata differed by source and by participant and was supplied without curation.

The collaborating institutions used their own protocols to collect whole blood in K2EDTA tubes. For TCRbeta analysis, collaborators shipped samples as frozen whole blood, isolated PBMCs, or DNA extracted from either of those sample types. CDR3 length: 15 amino acids, cysteine to phenylalanine. CDR3 DNA only is kept here, 45 bases in frame from base 1. In the germline V gene, CDR1 corresponds to SQVTM and CDR2 to ANQGSEA. Trimming removed 3 bases from V and 2 bases from J, leaving 16 bases between the germline ends. TCRbeta CDR3 regions were amplified from genomic DNA using the immunoSEQ Assay, a bias-controlled multiplex PCR. The source study handled its data this way. The number of nucleated cells in each sample was estimated from the amplification of reference gene primers within the assay. Sequence reads were collapsed and filtered to measure the absolute abundance of every unique TCRbeta CDR3 rearrangement. For each sample, productive Simpson clonality was calculated by taking the square root of Simpson's diversity index across productive rearrangements. The clones in this table, taken by TCRdb from immuneACCESS, are in-frame only. Not every clone is retained; where verified, under half of the shortfall comes from an unresolved V gene, and the cause of the rest is unknown. V and J calls and clone size follow that table, whereas D and trimming were derived from the DNA. This sample has about 130,000 clones in its table, and about 86% of those were observed once. The top ten constitute 3% of the sample.

Sequenced material: peripheral blood. The chain employs TRBV29-1 and TRBJ1-2, with the D gene not confidently named. This sequence originates from a woman older than 75 with acute or convalescent COVID-19. The DNA sequence is given as TGCAGCGTTGAGGGATCTCCGGGCGGGAACTATGGCTACACCTTC. This sequence encodes CSVEGSPGGNYGYTF.